This TCR beta chain was captured in a study of OX40 agonist ivuxolimab in advanced cancers. Across the whole study: An agonistic human IgG2 monoclonal antibody against OX40 (CD134) was given.

Study outcomes and limitations: Among T cells, CD8+ cells averaged more expanded clones than CD4+ cells. Some patients without response likewise showed low normalized clonal expansion.

TCRdb's copy holds only in-frame clones and misses some; the assay was immunoSEQ multiplex PCR. The table includes around 92,000 clones, roughly 94% detected once. CDR1 and CDR2 (germline): WSHSY, SAAADI. V gave up 2 bases and J gave up 0 bases, with 4 bases separating them. The CDR3 has 13 amino acids. This clone was recorded only once. Its matching antigen is unknown. The TCR was taken from an adult with an advanced solid tumor such as melanoma, head and neck, liver or kidney cancer. The rearrangement links TRBV10-2 to TRBJ1-1; D is unresolved. The sample was CD4+ or CD8+ T cells sorted from blood, taken in a trial of the OX40 agonist ivuxolimab. CDR3 region: CASSEGLNTEAFF. Written as DNA, the CDR3 is TGCGCCAGCAGTGAGGGCCTGAACACTGAAGCTTTCTTT.